The T cell receptor beta chain described here comes from a study of blood T cell repertoires in COVID-19. About the study: T cells, B-cell-depleted T cells, or PBMCs provided the cDNA or gDNA that served as material.

Only in-frame clones appear in the TCRdb table, and some are missing; sequencing was by immunoSEQ multiplex PCR. The sample has roughly 150,000 clones, 80% to 90% seen once. There are 14 residues in the CDR3. Germline CDR1 MNHEY, CDR2 SVGAGI. Trimming pared 8 bases from V and 2 bases from J, leaving 15 bases between. The material sequenced was peripheral blood. This clonotype originated in a woman between 45 and 60 years old with acute or convalescent COVID-19. This sequence joins TRBV6-5 and TRBJ2-5; D unresolved. The CDR3 protein is CASRNPLAQETQYF. In DNA, the CDR3 is TGTGCCAGCCGAAACCCCCTTGCGCAAGAGACCCAGTACTTC.